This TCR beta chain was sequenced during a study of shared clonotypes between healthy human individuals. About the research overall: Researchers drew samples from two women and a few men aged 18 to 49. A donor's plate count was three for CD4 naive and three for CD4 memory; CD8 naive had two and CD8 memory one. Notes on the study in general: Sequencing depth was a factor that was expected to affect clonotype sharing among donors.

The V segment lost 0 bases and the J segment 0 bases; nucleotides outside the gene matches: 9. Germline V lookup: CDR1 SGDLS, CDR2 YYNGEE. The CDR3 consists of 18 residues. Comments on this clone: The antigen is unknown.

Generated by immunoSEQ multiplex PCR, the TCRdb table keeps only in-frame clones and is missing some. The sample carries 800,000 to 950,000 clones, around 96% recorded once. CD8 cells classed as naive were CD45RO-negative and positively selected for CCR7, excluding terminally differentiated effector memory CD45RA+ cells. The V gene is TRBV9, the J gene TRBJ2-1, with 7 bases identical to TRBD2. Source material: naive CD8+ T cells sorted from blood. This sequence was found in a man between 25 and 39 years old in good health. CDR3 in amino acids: CASSVGTRETISYNEQFF. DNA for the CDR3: TGTGCCAGCAGCGTAGGGACTAGAGAGACTATCTCCTACAATGAGCAGTTCTTC.